The subject of this entry is one T cell receptor (beta chain). With 0 bases removed from V and 0 bases from J, the gap between germline ends came to 5 bases. The CDR3 sequence is 14 residues long. Per the germline V gene, CDR1 is SGHDT and CDR2 is YYEEEE. This sample is part of a study of CD8 T cells in Susac syndrome. An amount of RNA that ranged from about 0.45 to 1 ug was reverse transcribed with random hexamers. Using its own MiXCR run on the immunoSEQ multiplex PCR reads, TCRdb lists one record per CDR3 protein. The table has more than 200,000 distinct CDR3 sequences, 92% seen once. This TCR derives from a human donor with multiple sclerosis. The chain couples TRBV5-6 to TRBJ2-3; D ambiguous. What was sequenced was CD8+ T cells from PBMCs. The CDR3 reads CASSLVPSTDTQYF. CDR3 DNA sequence: TGTGCCAGCAGCTTGGTTCCCAGCACAGATACGCAGTATTTT.